Listed below are T cell receptor beta chains from one sample, sequenced in a study of blood T cell repertoires in COVID-19. The repertoire was sequenced with immunoSEQ multiplex PCR; TCRdb's copy has only in-frame clones and lacks some. The sample consists of 120,000 to 150,000 clones, approximately 86% of them appearing once. What was sequenced was peripheral blood. The receptor source for this set is a woman in her sixties or seventies with acute or convalescent COVID-19. Each CDR3 is given with its conserved first and last residue. D genes are given only for firm matches. Size tells how often a clone was seen (once, few, many) or the class of an expanded clone, and some rows leave it out.

TRBV11-2	NA	TRBJ2-1	NA	CASSFHGGSSYNEQFF	TGTGCCAGCAGCTTTCACGGGGGTAGCTCCTACAATGAGCAGTTCTTC
TRBV19	NA	TRBJ2-3	TRBD1	CASSTTGGGADTQYF	TGTGCCAGTAGTACGACAGGGGGCGGTGCAGATACGCAGTATTTT
TRBV6-5	NA	TRBJ2-3	TRBD1	CASIPGQGRADTQYF	TGTGCCAGCATCCCAGGACAGGGGCGCGCAGATACGCAGTATTTT
TRBV2	few	TRBJ2-3	TRBD2	CASSPRAGGQDTQYF	TGTGCCAGCAGCCCTCGGGCGGGGGGGCAAGATACGCAGTATTTT
TRBV20-1	NA	TRBJ2-7	NA	CSALGGYEQYF	TGCAGTGCTCTAGGGGGCTACGAGCAGTACTTC
TRBV11-3	NA	TRBJ2-5	NA	CASSLDPAGAPQETQYF	TGTGCCAGCAGCTTAGATCCTGCGGGGGCCCCTCAAGAGACCCAGTACTTC
TRBV19	NA	TRBJ1-4	NA	CASSLWTVTNEKLFF	TGTGCCAGTAGTCTCTGGACAGTTACTAATGAAAAACTGTTTTTT
TRBV6-2/TRBV6-3	once	TRBJ1-6	NA	CASSSAQGSSYNSPLHF	TGTGCCAGCAGTTCCGCTCAGGGGAGCTCCTATAATTCACCCCTCCACTTT
TRBV5-1	NA	TRBJ2-7	TRBD1	CASSLAAGGSGEQYF	TGCGCCAGCAGCTTGGCCGCAGGGGGCTCTGGAGAGCAGTACTTC
TRBV29-1	NA	TRBJ1-1	NA	CSVASGTEAFF	TGCAGCGTTGCCTCGGGGACTGAAGCTTTCTTT
TRBV25-1	NA	TRBJ2-3	TRBD1	CASRVQGQTDTQYF	TGTGCCAGCAGGGTACAGGGGCAGACAGATACGCAGTATTTT